This T cell receptor (beta chain) was observed in a study of control samples from healthy donors and cancer patients. With 4 bases removed from V and 3 bases from J, the gap between germline ends came to 20 bases. CDR1 SGHRS and CDR2 YFSETQ come from the germline V gene. The CDR3 has 17 amino acids. Assay: immunoSEQ multiplex PCR; the TCRdb copy retains only in-frame clones and omits some. This table holds around 94,000 clones, roughly nine tenths found once. This clonotype was sampled from a woman aged 45 to 65 in good health. This chain uses TRBV5-1 with TRBJ1-5, with D unresolved. Source material: blood. The CDR3 DNA reads as TGCGCCAGCAGCCCAGTCCAAGAGAGACACCTCAATCAGCCCCAGCATTTT. As protein: CASSPVQERHLNQPQHF.